Listed below are T cell receptor beta chains from one sample, sequenced in a study of CD39 and CD103 CD8 tumor-infiltrating T cells. Using immunoSEQ multiplex PCR, the repertoire was profiled, and TCRdb retains in-frame clones only, with some absent. The sample includes approximately 1,200 clones, under 85% of them seen just once. The sample was CD39- CD103- CD8+ T cells sorted from the tumor. These receptors were obtained from a human donor with ovarian cancer. The CDR3 runs from the conserved cysteine through the conserved F or W. The D gene is left open where the match is weak. Rows may omit the clone size; those that give it use once, few, many or a size class.

CDR3 protein	CDR3 DNA	D gene	clone size	J gene	V gene
CASSPDGSYNEQFF	TGTGCCAGCAGCCCCGACGGATCCTACAATGAGCAGTTCTTC	-	few	TRBJ2-1	TRBV7-9
CASSQSGSGSWYEQFF	TGCGCCAGCAGCCAAAGCGGCAGCGGGAGTTGGTATGAGCAGTTCTTC	TRBD2	few	TRBJ2-1	TRBV4-3
CASSLLLAGGPLGEQYF	TGTGCCAGCAGTTTACTCCTAGCGGGAGGGCCCTTGGGGGAGCAGTACTTC	TRBD2	-	TRBJ2-7	TRBV28
CASSFALAGGITGELFF	TGTGCCAGCAGCTTCGCTCTAGCGGGGGGAATCACCGGGGAGCTGTTTTTT	TRBD2	few	TRBJ2-2	TRBV11-2
CASSRQSGNTIYF	TGTGCCAGCAGTAGACAGTCTGGAAACACCATATATTTT	-	-	TRBJ1-3	TRBV28
CASSLRTSGLQETQYF	TGCGCCAGCAGCTTAAGGACTAGCGGATTACAAGAGACCCAGTACTTC	TRBD2	once	TRBJ2-5	TRBV4-1
CASSGRANTGELFF	TGTGCCAGTAGCGGGAGAGCGAACACCGGGGAGCTGTTTTTT	-	few	TRBJ2-2	TRBV19
CSVEVGQRNEAFF	TGCAGCGTTGAAGTGGGGCAGAGAAATGAAGCTTTCTTT	-	few	TRBJ1-1	TRBV29-1
CASRSLLEEFF	TGTGCCAGCAGGTCGCTCCTCGAGGAGTTCTTC	-	few	TRBJ2-1	TRBV7-9
CSVDDTSSGYTF	TGCAGCGTTGACGACACTTCCTCTGGCTACACCTTC	-	few	TRBJ1-2	TRBV29-1
CASRTLRGLDYGYTF	TGTGCCAGCAGAACCCTGCGGGGGCTAGACTATGGCTACACCTTC	-	-	TRBJ1-2	TRBV28
CASTSGGAYNEQFF	TGTGCCAGTACAAGCGGGGGGGCGTACAATGAGCAGTTCTTC	TRBD2	few	TRBJ2-1	TRBV27